This T cell receptor (beta chain) was observed in a study of shared clonotypes between healthy human individuals. The study, taken as a whole, reports: Donor clonotype sharing was expected to depend on sequencing depth. Clonotypes shared by all four donors outscored non-shared clonotypes in generation probability. Researchers sampled only blood; tissue repertoires likely differ. When naive CD4 clonotypes were compared across a few donors, approximately 4.9% were shared.

A single count supports this clone. Its antigen is currently unknown. Sequenced by immunoSEQ multiplex PCR; TCRdb stores in-frame clones only, minus some. The data show around 2,000,000 clones, with about 95% seen just once and 1.2% held by the top ten. The CDR3 extends over 15 amino acids. The ends lost 7 bases at V and 8 bases at J; junction bases unmatched: 12. Germline V gene sequence: CDR1 SEHNR, CDR2 FQNEAQ (reference sequence). Positively selected for CCR7, the CD45RO-negative cells used as naive CD8 cells excluded terminally differentiated effector memory CD45RA+ cells. The receptor was isolated from a man younger than 30 in good health. The sequenced sample consisted of naive CD8+ T cells sorted from blood. The genes are TRBV7-9 and TRBJ2-1; 9 nucleotides line up with TRBD2. CDR3 region: CASILLAGIAYEQFF. In DNA, the CDR3 is TGTGCCAGCATCCTTCTAGCGGGGATTGCCTATGAGCAGTTCTTC. Based on the CDR3 plus reference TRBV7-9 and TRBJ2-1, the full variable domain is DTGVSQNPRHKITKRGQNVTFRCDPISEHNRLYWYRQTLGQGPEFLTYFQNEAQLEKSRLLSDRFSAERPKGSFSTLEIQRTEQGDSAMYLCASILLAGIAYEQFFGPGTRLTVL.